These T cell receptor beta chains were read from a single sample in a study of CD8+ T cells in alopecia areata. TCRdb keeps only in-frame clones here, not all; method: immunoSEQ multiplex PCR. The data hold some 150,000 clones, with about 67% observed a single time. Sequencing was performed on CD8+ T cells sorted from blood, taken at week 0. The receptors stem from a human donor with alopecia areata. Each CDR3 is given with its conserved first and last residue. The D gene is left open where the match is weak. Only part of the rows carry a size: once, few, many, or a class if the clone is expanded.

abundance,d_gene,v_gene,j_gene,CDR3aa,CDR3nt
-,-,TRBV25-1,TRBJ1-6,CASSESEGRNSPLHF,TGTGCCAGCAGTGAATCGGAGGGTCGGAATTCACCCCTCCACTTT
-,-,TRBV27,TRBJ1-5,CASSPPGRTIQPQHF,TGTGCCAGCAGTCCCCCGGGGAGAACCATTCAGCCCCAGCATTTT
-,-,TRBV5-1,TRBJ2-1,CASSFDYNEQFF,TGCGCCAGCAGCTTCGATTACAATGAGCAGTTCTTC
-,-,TRBV5-1,TRBJ1-2,CASSFTGTGYTF,TGCGCCAGCAGCTTTACGGGGACTGGCTACACCTTC
few,-,TRBV29-1,TRBJ2-3,CSVEGLVASSTDTQYF,TGCAGCGTTGAAGGGTTGGTAGCCAGTAGCACAGATACGCAGTATTTT
-,-,TRBV20-1,TRBJ2-1,CSAGLEGKQFF,TGCAGTGCAGGACTGGAGGGAAAGCAGTTCTTC
once,-,TRBV11-2,TRBJ1-5,CASSPGHGAGDFQHF,TGTGCCAGCAGCCCCGGCCACGGCGCAGGGGATTTTCAGCATTTT
-,-,TRBV27,TRBJ1-2,CASTRDLNYGYTF,TGTGCCAGCACCCGGGACCTCAACTATGGCTACACCTTC
-,-,TRBV20-1,TRBJ1-2,CSGPTVDGYTF,TGCAGTGGCCCGACGGTGGACGGCTACACCTTC
few,TRBD2,TRBV7-8,TRBJ2-3,CASSRGTSGGVDTQYF,TGTGCCAGCAGCCGTGGGACTAGCGGGGGGGTTGATACGCAGTATTTT
-,-,TRBV7-9,TRBJ1-5,CASSLSGVYQPQHF,TGTGCCAGCAGCTTATCAGGGGTCTATCAGCCCCAGCATTTT
-,TRBD2,TRBV20-1,TRBJ2-7,CSAGLAGVQYF,TGCAGTGCAGGACTAGCGGGGGTGCAGTACTTC
-,TRBD1,TRBV7-2,TRBJ2-2,CASSLVPTGHTGELFF,TGTGCCAGCAGCTTGGTCCCGACAGGGCACACCGGGGAGCTGTTTTTT
few,-,TRBV25-1,TRBJ2-1,CASSAHNEQFF,TGTGCCAGCAGTGCCCACAATGAGCAGTTCTTC
-,-,TRBV2,TRBJ1-1,CASSVEGWDTEAFF,TGTGCCAGCAGTGTAGAGGGGTGGGACACTGAAGCTTTCTTT
once,-,TRBV6-5,TRBJ2-3,CASSLAVGGTDTQYF,TGTGCCAGCAGTTTAGCGGTGGGGGGCACAGATACGCAGTATTTT
-,TRBD1,TRBV29-1,TRBJ2-1,CSVRGQGKYNEQFF,TGCAGCGTCCGAGGACAGGGAAAATACAATGAGCAGTTCTTC
-,TRBD1,TRBV5-1,TRBJ2-7,CASSETGGHTRESDEQYF,TGCGCCAGCAGCGAAACAGGGGGCCACACCCGAGAATCTGACGAGCAGTACTTC
-,-,TRBV5-6,TRBJ2-1,CASSFPLDNEQFF,TGTGCCAGCAGCTTTCCCCTCGACAATGAGCAGTTCTTC
-,-,TRBV11-2,TRBJ2-2,CASSENTGELFF,TGTGCCAGCAGCGAAAACACCGGGGAGCTGTTTTTT
-,-,TRBV4-2,TRBJ2-3,CASSQVGDTQYF,TGTGCCAGCAGCCAAGTCGGGGATACGCAGTATTTT
-,TRBD1,TRBV2,TRBJ1-4,CASSDIGRGREKLFF,TGTGCCAGCAGTGACATTGGCAGGGGGCGGGAAAAACTGTTTTTT
-,-,TRBV19,TRBJ2-7,CASSKGQPYEQYF,TGTGCCAGTAGTAAGGGTCAGCCCTACGAGCAGTACTTC
-,-,TRBV27,TRBJ1-5,CASSGSSNQPQHF,TGTGCCAGCAGCGGATCCAGCAATCAGCCCCAGCATTTT
-,-,TRBV2,TRBJ1-2,CASSDGKPNYGYTF,TGTGCCAGCAGTGATGGGAAGCCTAACTATGGCTACACCTTC
-,-,TRBV4-2,TRBJ2-7,CASSQERISYEQYF,TGTGCCAGCAGCCAAGAGCGAATTAGTTACGAGCAGTACTTC
-,-,TRBV7-8,TRBJ2-7,CASSPASGGLRYEQYF,TGTGCCAGCAGCCCCGCCAGCGGAGGCCTTCGGTACGAGCAGTACTTC
-,-,TRBV4-1,TRBJ2-1,CASSRFGGFNEQFF,TGCGCCAGCAGCCGCTTTGGGGGATTCAATGAGCAGTTCTTC
-,-,TRBV9,TRBJ1-6,CASRAPSQNSPLHF,TGTGCCAGCAGGGCGCCCAGTCAGAATTCACCCCTCCACTTT
-,TRBD2,TRBV5-1,TRBJ2-1,CASSGSGGATYNEQFF,TGCGCCAGCAGCGGTAGCGGGGGGGCCACCTACAATGAGCAGTTCTTC
-,-,TRBV4-1,TRBJ2-7,CASSQVFSSSYEQYF,TGCGCCAGCAGCCAAGTATTTTCTAGCTCCTACGAGCAGTACTTC
-,-,TRBV30,TRBJ2-1,CAWTPDSQNEQFF,TGTGCCTGGACCCCGGACAGTCAGAATGAGCAGTTCTTC
-,-,TRBV5-4,TRBJ2-7,CASSSNYEQYF,TGTGCCAGCAGCTCCAACTACGAGCAGTACTTC
-,-,TRBV9,TRBJ1-5,CASSPGAGQFQPQHF,TGTGCCAGCAGCCCGGGCGCGGGGCAGTTTCAGCCCCAGCATTTT
-,-,TRBV7-9,TRBJ1-1,CASSSGVTEAFF,TGTGCCAGCAGCTCAGGGGTGACTGAAGCTTTCTTT
-,-,TRBV2,TRBJ2-1,CASMISWGHEQFF,TGTGCCAGCATGATTAGTTGGGGCCATGAGCAGTTCTTC
-,TRBD2,TRBV30,TRBJ2-5,CAWSTGLAGTQETQYF,TGTGCCTGGAGCACAGGACTAGCGGGGACCCAAGAGACCCAGTACTTC
-,-,TRBV29-1,TRBJ1-2,CSVEERHYGYTF,TGCAGCGTTGAAGAAAGGCACTATGGCTACACCTTC
-,TRBD1,TRBV29-1,TRBJ2-5,CSVNRGQTQYF,TGCAGCGTCAACAGGGGACAGACCCAGTACTTC
-,-,TRBV14,TRBJ1-1,CASSQDDRNTEAFF,TGTGCCAGCAGCCAAGATGATAGGAACACTGAAGCTTTCTTT